Reported below is one T cell receptor beta chain. Its antigen is undetermined. CDR1 and CDR2 from the germline V gene are LGHNA and YNFKEQ. The CDR3 has 18 residues. The individuals who served as donors were healthy Caucasians living in Russia, aged roughly 6 to 90. The source of the sample is a study of blood T cells in healthy people across ages. Notes on the study in general: One million T cells yielded diversity estimates that were considered underestimates.

The use of a sample-barcoded 5' primer and a J-beta primer mix characterized a second PCR of roughly 7 to 11 cycles. MiXCR was run by TCRdb on the 5' RACE reads, yielding one entry per CDR3 protein. The data hold 800,000 to 950,000 distinct CDR3 sequences, with approximately 49% observed a single time. This TCR came from a man younger than 40 in good health. What was sequenced was blood. This chain uses TRBV4-2 with TRBJ2-1, with TRBD2 matching 8 bases. The J call may be faulty, since TRBJ2-7 better matches the DNA end. CDR3 loop: CASSQVPSGLSSYNEQYF. CDR3 nucleotides: TGTGCCAGCAGCCAAGTCCCTAGCGGGCTCAGCTCCTACAATGAGCAGTACTTC.